Presented here are 20 T cell receptor beta chains from one specimen sequenced in a study of cytotoxic CD8 clonotypes in ibrutinib-treated CLL. Produced via immunoSEQ multiplex PCR; TCRdb's table is partial and in-frame only. The sample shows approximately 350,000 clones, roughly 71% of them seen only once. Specimen: PBMCs, collected after 36 months of ibrutinib treatment. The receptors were gathered from a human donor with chronic lymphocytic leukemia.

This chain links TRBV5-1 with TRBJ1-1; D ambiguous. This CDR3 has 13 residues. Germline V gives CDR1 SGHRS, CDR2 YFSETQ. With 1 base removed from V and 4 bases from J, the gap between germline ends came to 8 bases. The CDR3 is CASSLTLGTEAFF. CDR3 sequence (DNA): TGCGCCAGCAGCTTGACTTTGGGCACTGAAGCTTTCTTT.

J is TRBJ2-7 and V is TRBV27; TRBD2 matches 12 bases. The V and J ends lost 7 bases and 7 bases, in that order; junction bases with no gene match: 8. This CDR3 has 14 residues. The germline V gene has CDR1 MNHEY and CDR2 SMNVEV (reference sequence). CDR3 nucleotide sequence: TGTGCCAGCACCTCTAGCGGGAGGGCGTGGGAGCAGTACTTC. Its protein product is CASTSSGRAWEQYF.

The CDR3 is CASSQDGTGKPGELFF. CDR3 nucleotide sequence: TGCGCCAGCAGCCAAGATGGGACAGGGAAGCCCGGGGAGCTGTTTTTT. V is TRBV4-3 and J is TRBJ2-2, with 9 bases identical to TRBD1. Germline-derived CDR1 and CDR2 are LGHNA and YSLEER. V was pared by 0 bases and J by 6 bases, with 5 bases of the junction left unmatched. The CDR3 totals 16 residues.

The chain recombines TRBV7-8 with TRBJ1-2; TRBD1 agrees at 9 bases. The length of the CDR3 is 16 residues. The V and J ends lost 6 bases and 0 bases, in that order; junction bases with no gene match: 8. The germline gives CDR1 SGHVS, CDR2 FQNEAQ. The CDR3 region has the DNA TGTGCCAGCAGACCGTACAGGGGGCGGACTAACTATGGCTACACCTTC. It translates to CASRPYRGRTNYGYTF.

The chain uses TRBV11-2 and TRBJ1-1; maybe TRBD1 (6 bases). V lost 3 bases, J lost 4 bases, and 9 bases lay in between. Germline CDR1 reads SGHAT; CDR2 reads FQNNGV. This CDR3 contains 13 residues. CDR3 DNA: TGTGCCAGCAGCTTCGGGGGCACCACTGAAGCTTTCTTT. Its translation: CASSFGGTTEAFF.

The gene calls are TRBV19 and TRBJ1-5; 8 positions agree with TRBD1. Germline V lookup: CDR1 LNHDA, CDR2 SQIVND (reference sequence). The ends lost 9 bases at V and 2 bases at J; junction bases unmatched: 3. The CDR3 is made up of 13 amino acids. The CDR3 is CASRGRGNQPQHF. The CDR3 bases are TGTGCCAGCAGGGGGCGAGGCAATCAGCCCCAGCATTTT.

V and J are TRBV19 and TRBJ1-2; D unclear. The CDR3 is 13 amino acids. Deletions cut 10 bases from V and 4 bases from J, with 16 bases between. CDR1 and CDR2 (germline): LNHDA, SQIVND (reference sequence). The CDR3 region has the DNA TGTGCCACCCTCCAGCCCAGAGGCTATGGCTACACCTTC. This gives the protein CATLQPRGYGYTF.

CDR3 region: CASSSSRTSQETQYF. The DNA for the CDR3 is TGTGCCAGCAGTTCCTCCCGGACTAGCCAAGAGACCCAGTACTTC. The chain carries TRBV28 and TRBJ2-5; 7 bases agree with TRBD2. CDR1 is MDHEN and CDR2 is SYDVKM in the germline V gene. V shed 4 bases and J 1 base; nucleotides not matched to a gene: 6. CDR3 length equals 15 residues.

This clone was observed a handful of times. The V call is TRBV18, the J call TRBJ1-1; tentatively, D is TRBD1 (6 bases). V was shortened by 0 bases and J by 8 bases, with 7 bases between the two germline ends. Per germline, CDR1 KGHSH and CDR2 LQKENI. The CDR3 sequence is 12 residues long. The CDR3 reads CASSPPTGEAFF. The DNA of the CDR3 is TGTGCCAGCTCACCACCAACAGGGGAAGCTTTCTTT.

In this sample, this clone turned up once. The CDR3 bases are TGTGCCAGCAGCTCTCCGGAGGACAGGGGGTTCGGGCCCCACAATGAGCAGTTCTTC. It yields the protein CASSSPEDRGFGPHNEQFF. This chain links TRBV5-4 with TRBJ2-1; 10 positions match TRBD1. The CDR3 is 19 amino acids. Per the germline V gene, CDR1 is SGHNT and CDR2 is YYREEE (reference sequence). V gave up 3 bases and J gave up 5 bases; unmatched junction bases: 17.

The chain employs TRBV19 and TRBJ2-1; D gene ambiguous. CDR1 LNHDA and CDR2 SQIVND come from the germline V gene (reference sequence). There are 13 residues in the CDR3. Trimming left V 0 bases short and J 10 bases short, with 10 bases between. The CDR3, as DNA: TGTGCCAGTAGTATAGATCGGCAGCCGGAGCAGTTCTTC. Its protein is CASSIDRQPEQFF.

The chain carries TRBV7-3 and TRBJ2-5, with D possibly being TRBD1 (5 bases). CDR3 length: 13 amino acids. In germline, CDR1 is SGHTA, CDR2 FQGTGA. V was cut by 2 bases and J by 6 bases, with 10 bases left in between. The CDR3 DNA is TGTGCCAGCAGCTTAGGTACAGGCAAGACCCAGTACTTC. Encoded protein: CASSLGTGKTQYF.

This clone occurred a few times. The chain has TRBV5-8 and TRBJ2-7, with D perhaps assigned TRBD1 or TRBD2 (5 bases each). Trimming stripped 4 bases from V and 13 bases from J, with 24 bases between. The CDR3 totals 14 residues. Germline V lookup: CDR1 SGHTS, CDR2 YDEGEE. CDR3 protein: CASSNYLRDPRSYF. The CDR3 nucleotides read TGTGCCAGCAGCAATTACCTCAGGGACCCACGGAGTTACTTC.

The chain links TRBV2 to TRBJ2-7, with 7 nucleotides matching TRBD2. Germline V gene lookup returns CDR1 SNHLY and CDR2 FYNNEI. The CDR3 sequence is 15 residues long. Germline trimming cut 6 bases from V and 0 bases from J; bases unmatched to any gene: 8. Here the CDR3 DNA reads TGTGCCAGCAGCGTCGGGGGGTCGGGCTCCTACGAGCAGTACTTC. It yields the protein CASSVGGSGSYEQYF.

This clone was seen only a few times. V and J are TRBV5-1 and TRBJ2-7; the D is unclear. This CDR3 contains 14 residues. Per the germline V gene, CDR1 is SGHRS and CDR2 is YFSETQ. With 1 base removed from V and 5 bases from J, the gap between germline ends came to 13 bases. CDR3 DNA: TGCGCCAGCAGCTTGTATAATGGTCCCCACGAGCAGTACTTC. This gives the protein CASSLYNGPHEQYF.

This clone was observed a few times. The chain joins TRBV7-8 to TRBJ2-7, with D tentatively TRBD1 (7 bases). This CDR3 spans 16 amino acids. The germline V gene encodes CDR1 SGHVS and CDR2 FQNEAQ. Trimming removed 5 bases at V and 0 bases at J, with 17 bases between. DNA of the CDR3: TGTGCCAGCAGCCCGAGGGGGCGGGGATACTCCTACGAGCAGTACTTC. Amino acids: CASSPRGRGYSYEQYF.

The chain has TRBV27 and TRBJ1-4, with D possibly being TRBD1 (5 bases). V shed 5 bases and J shed 8 bases, with 12 bases lying between them. The CDR3 covers 13 residues. The germline V gene has CDR1 MNHEY and CDR2 SMNVEV (reference sequence). The CDR3 nucleotides are TGTGCCAGCAGTCCCAGGGTAGACGAAAAACTGTTTTTT. This sequence encodes CASSPRVDEKLFF.

The chain has TRBV27 and TRBJ2-3; D is possibly TRBD2 (6 bases). The CDR3 runs 14 residues. CDR1 is MNHEY and CDR2 is SMNVEV in the germline V gene (reference sequence). V gave up 3 bases and J gave up 3 bases, with 10 bases separating them. The CDR3 nucleotides read TGTGCCAGCAGTTTGCGGGGTGGAACAGATACGCAGTATTTT. Residues: CASSLRGGTDTQYF.

The genes are TRBV9 and TRBJ2-1, with a possible D match to TRBD2 (6 bases). Trimming stripped 4 bases from V and 3 bases from J, with 14 bases between. Per the germline V gene, CDR1 is SGDLS and CDR2 is YYNGEE. The CDR3 runs to 15 residues. CDR3 in amino acids: CASSSAGRGYNEQFF. In DNA form, the CDR3 reads TGTGCCAGCAGCTCAGCGGGTAGAGGCTACAATGAGCAGTTCTTC.

CDR3 sequence (DNA): TGTGCCAGCAGCTTAGACGGGGCCCCCTACGAGCAGTACTTC. It is translated as CASSLDGAPYEQYF. V is TRBV11-2 and J is TRBJ2-7, with D perhaps TRBD1 or TRBD2 (5 bases each). V was clipped by 0 bases and J by 2 bases, with 8 bases between them. The germline V gene encodes CDR1 SGHAT and CDR2 FQNNGV. CDR3 length equals 14 residues.